Listed below are T cell receptor beta chains from one sample, sequenced in a study of T cells in Graves' hyperthyroidism and ophthalmopathy. MiXCR was run by TCRdb on the multiplex PCR reads, yielding one entry per CDR3 protein. In the table there are approximately 510,000 distinct CDR3 sequences, more than 20% of which are singletons. The source material was blood. These receptors were obtained from a man between 18 and 29 years old with Graves' hyperthyroidism. Both conserved end residues are part of each CDR3.

15	TRBV27	TRBJ2-2	CASRRQGGNTGELFF
12	TRBV2	TRBJ1-1	CASGRLNTEAFF
13	TRBV20-1	TRBJ2-4	CSARVDTRGIQYF
13	TRBV2	TRBJ2-7	CASNEDSPYEQYF
14	TRBV6-1	TRBJ1-2	CASSENGGFYGYTF
17	TRBV4-1	TRBJ2-7	CASSQASGTGMGYEQYF
15	TRBV20-1	TRBJ2-7	CSASPFDRETGEQYF
14	TRBV15	TRBJ1-5	CATSREYSNQPQHF
14	TRBV28	TRBJ1-5	CASSATPFNQPQHF
15	TRBV12-3/TRBV12-4	TRBJ1-5	CASSFLDRVNQPQHF
12	TRBV6-5	TRBJ2-7	CASRGHSYEQYF
14	TRBV2	TRBJ1-1	CASRGTELSTEAFF
13	TRBV30	TRBJ1-1	CAWSGGMNTEAFF
16	TRBV12-3/TRBV12-4	TRBJ2-6	CASSSHGEAGANVLTF
13	TRBV2	TRBJ1-1	CASSEDRYLEAFF
15	TRBV5-1	TRBJ2-5	CASSFAGALGETQYF
12	TRBV29-1	TRBJ1-2	CSVDRAGYGYTF
15	TRBV13	TRBJ1-1	CASSPRTRLNTEAFF
12	TRBV12-3/TRBV12-4	TRBJ1-1	CASSLGRAEAFF
15	TRBV7-8	TRBJ2-3	CASTPGGSSTDTQYF
15	TRBV28	TRBJ2-7	CASSPSGRTTYEQYF
15	TRBV11-3	TRBJ2-7	CASSIGGQGMNEQYF
16	TRBV6-5	TRBJ1-2	CASSPATTGGSYGYTF
15	TRBV20-1	TRBJ2-2	CSAKSSGGLTGELFF
18	TRBV7-8	TRBJ1-1	CASSHTPRPDRGSTEAFF
13	TRBV28	TRBJ2-7	CASSFLSRYEQYF
13	TRBV6-1	TRBJ1-1	CASSQSTGVEAFF
16	TRBV5-5	TRBJ2-7	CASSLILAGNSYEQYF
15	TRBV27	TRBJ2-7	CASSRDNRASYEQYF
14	TRBV28	TRBJ1-1	CASSFGGWDTEAFF
12	TRBV7-9	TRBJ2-5	CAIPDSRETQYF
13	TRBV10-3	TRBJ2-5	CAISEGAQETQYF
15	TRBV5-1	TRBJ2-2	CASSLSAGETGELFF
15	TRBV4-1	TRBJ1-2	CASSQDYSTLYGYTF
13	TRBV12-5	TRBJ1-2	CASGLTDAYGYTF
13	TRBV28	TRBJ2-5	CASSFGGVETQYF
12	TRBV30	TRBJ1-1	CAWSRDSRQAFF
16	TRBV19	TRBJ2-5	CASSSSGTGEQETQYF
14	TRBV28	TRBJ2-7	CASSVGTASYEQYF
15	TRBV12-3/TRBV12-4	TRBJ2-5	CASSLTSGGLQTQYF
14	TRBV27	TRBJ2-5	CASSPRASQETQYF
13	TRBV5-1	TRBJ2-5	CASSYRTEETQYF
14	TRBV19	TRBJ1-3	CASRNAAQRNTIYF
14	TRBV6-1	TRBJ1-2	CASSEGGHSYGYTF
15	TRBV18	TRBJ1-1	CASSPLDRENTEAFF
12	TRBV10-2	TRBJ2-7	CASRGTGEEQYF
13	TRBV19	TRBJ1-1	CASSIAGETEAFF
16	TRBV15	TRBJ2-6	CATSIYRGPGANVLTF
17	TRBV12-5	TRBJ2-6	CASGSWPGGSGANVLTF
17	TRBV28	TRBJ1-6	CASSSLAGTGGFSPLHF
15	TRBV12-3/TRBV12-4	TRBJ2-4	CASNRVLGAKNIQYF
13	TRBV5-1	TRBJ2-5	CASSLVRGETQYF
14	TRBV27	TRBJ2-7	CASSLLSGTYEQYF
15	TRBV5-1	TRBJ1-2	CASSFGQGDSYGYTF
15	TRBV28	TRBJ1-1	CASETGGAADTEAFF
12	TRBV28	TRBJ1-2	CASILRKFGYTF